These 20 T cell receptor beta chains originate from one sample sequenced in a study of blood T cell repertoires in COVID-19. Assay: immunoSEQ multiplex PCR; the TCRdb copy retains only in-frame clones and omits some. Among about 200,000 clones listed, roughly 90% were seen once. Sequencing was done on a sample of peripheral blood. These receptors all stem from a man between 18 and 29 years old with active or convalescent COVID-19.

The V gene is TRBV30, the J gene TRBJ1-2, with TRBD1 identical over 8 bases. The trim removed 4 bases at V and 3 bases at J, leaving 16 bases unmatched. The CDR3 contains 17 residues. Germline V gene data show CDR1 as GTSNPN and CDR2 as SVGIG (reference sequence). This CDR3 is CAWTKNYQGAHHYGYTF. The DNA of the CDR3 is TGTGCCTGGACCAAAAACTATCAGGGGGCGCACCACTATGGCTACACCTTC.

The chain links TRBV15 to TRBJ1-1; tentative D call: TRBD1 (6 bases). Trimming pared 2 bases from V and 8 bases from J, leaving 12 bases between. The CDR3 length is 13 residues. Per germline, CDR1 LNHNV and CDR2 YYDKDF (reference sequence). For the CDR3, the DNA is TGTGCCACCAGCAGATCTAGACAGGTCGAAGCTTTCTTT. The encoded protein is CATSRSRQVEAFF.

The chain carries TRBV18 and TRBJ2-2; TRBD2 aligns across 10 bases. The CDR3 is made up of 15 amino acids. CDR1 is KGHSH, CDR2 LQKENI, per germline. The trim removed 4 bases at V and 6 bases at J, leaving 5 bases unmatched. The CDR3 spells CASSLASGSSGELFF. The DNA for the CDR3 is TGTGCCAGCTCACTGGCTAGCGGGAGTTCCGGGGAGCTGTTTTTT.

This clone was seen once. V gene TRBV7-3 combines with J gene TRBJ2-2, with 8 bases identical to TRBD1. With V trimmed by 5 bases and J by 1 base, 6 bases remained unmatched. CDR3 length: 16 residues. Germline CDR1 reads SGHTA; CDR2 reads FQGTGA. The CDR3 is CASSPRQGMNTGELFF. In nucleotides, the CDR3 is TGTGCCAGCAGCCCGCGACAGGGGATGAACACCGGGGAGCTGTTTTTT. Drawing the rest from reference TRBV7-3 and TRBJ2-2, the complete variable domain is GAGVSQTPSNKVTEKGKYVELRCDPISGHTALYWYRQSLGQGPEFLIYFQGTGAADDSGLPNDRFFAVRPEGSVSTLKIQRTERGDSAVYLCASSPRQGMNTGELFFGEGSRLTVL.

V is TRBV7-9 and J is TRBJ1-1; D gene ambiguous. CDR3 length: 13 amino acids. From germline, CDR1 is SEHNR and CDR2 FQNEAQ (reference sequence). V was trimmed by 3 bases and J by 5 bases, leaving 10 bases between them. The CDR3, as DNA: TGTGCCAGCAGCTTGTCCGGGTTAACTGAAGCTTTCTTT. Protein product: CASSLSGLTEAFF.

The V gene is TRBV27, the J gene TRBJ1-3; D remains unclear. CDR3 length: 14 residues. CDR1 and CDR2 from the germline V gene are MNHEY and SMNVEV (reference sequence). V dropped 3 bases and J dropped 0 bases, with 6 bases sitting between them. CDR3 bases: TGTGCCAGCAGTTTCCAAATCTCTGGAAACACCATATATTTT. Protein sequence: CASSFQISGNTIYF.

The rearrangement uses TRBV3-1 (or the pseudogene TRBV3-2) and TRBJ2-7; 8 bases match TRBD2. The CDR3 has 15 residues. The junction had 5 bases not matched to a gene; V was cut back by 0 bases and J by 4 bases. The germline V gene has CDR1 LGHDT and CDR2 YNNKEL (reference sequence). This CDR3 is CASSQDASGGYEQYF. CDR3 bases: TGTGCCAGCAGCCAAGATGCCAGCGGGGGTTACGAGCAGTACTTC.

The J gene is TRBJ2-3, the V gene TRBV5-6, with 7 bases fitting TRBD2. J lost 0 bases, V lost 7 bases, and 5 bases had no gene match. There are 14 residues in the CDR3. Germline CDR1 SGHDT, CDR2 YYEEEE. CDR3 loop: CASWGGSSTDTQYF. CDR3 sequence (DNA): TGTGCCAGCTGGGGGGGTTCTAGCACAGATACGCAGTATTTT.

In this sample, this clone turned up a few times. The V call is TRBV18, the J call TRBJ1-6; D ambiguous. Germline CDR1 KGHSH, CDR2 LQKENI. The CDR3 covers 14 residues. The V end lost 6 bases, the J end lost 3 bases, and 9 bases lay between the germline ends. CDR3 protein: CASSEADYNSPLHF. The DNA for the CDR3 is TGTGCCAGCTCCGAAGCGGACTATAATTCACCCCTCCACTTT. Full variable domain (outside the CDR3, taken from reference TRBV18 and TRBJ1-6): NAGVMQNPRHLVRRRGQEARLRCSPMKGHSHVYWYRQLPEEGLKFMVYLQKENIIDESGMPKERFSAEFPKEGPSILRIQQVVRGDSAAYFCASSEADYNSPLHFGNGTRLTVT.

This clone has a handful of counts. The chain couples TRBV5-1 to TRBJ2-5; 8 nucleotides align to TRBD2. The germline V gene encodes CDR1 SGHRS and CDR2 YFSETQ. The V gene end was trimmed by 0 bases and the J gene end by 1 base; junction bases not matched to a gene: 5. The CDR3 spans 16 residues. The CDR3 sequence is CASSLEGGGIQETQYF. CDR3 DNA sequence: TGCGCCAGCAGCTTGGAAGGCGGGGGGATCCAAGAGACCCAGTACTTC.

The chain joins TRBV18 to TRBJ1-1; no reliable D call. Trimming left V 3 bases short and J 5 bases short, with 7 bases between. This CDR3 comprises 12 residues. Germline V gives CDR1 KGHSH, CDR2 LQKENI. The CDR3 region has the DNA TGTGCCAGCTCACCGCGGGAGACTGAAGCTTTCTTT. Translating it yields CASSPRETEAFF.

V gene TRBV3-1 (or the pseudogene TRBV3-2) combines with J gene TRBJ1-5; a possible D gene is TRBD1 (6 bases). Germline CDR1 reads LGHDT; CDR2 reads YNNKEL (reference sequence). This CDR3 is built from 14 residues. Trimming left V 6 bases short and J 3 bases short, with 12 bases between. The CDR3, as DNA: TGTGCCAGCAGGAAGACAGGAGACAATCAGCCCCAGCATTTT. Encoded protein: CASRKTGDNQPQHF.

The chain carries TRBV29-1 and TRBJ1-5, with TRBD1 matching 10 bases. The J segment lost 1 base and the V segment lost 6 bases, leaving 3 bases of the junction unmatched. Germline CDR1 and CDR2: SQVTM and ANQGSEA. The CDR3 contains 14 residues. CDR3 in DNA: TGCAGCGTCCGGACAGGGGGGAGCAATCAGCCCCAGCATTTT. It codes for CSVRTGGSNQPQHF.

This rearrangement joins TRBV7-3 to TRBJ1-1; 7 bases fit TRBD1. Per the germline V gene, CDR1 is SGHTA and CDR2 is FQGTGA. The CDR3 consists of 14 residues. Trimming took 5 bases from V and 0 from J; bases not matched to a gene: 3. The CDR3 DNA reads TGTGCCAGCAGCCGGGACAGCATGAACACTGAAGCTTTCTTT. Its translation: CASSRDSMNTEAFF.

The chain links TRBV6-5 to TRBJ1-1; 7 bases fit TRBD1. The CDR3 consists of 11 residues. Germline V gene lookup returns CDR1 MNHEY and CDR2 SVGAGI. The ends lost 7 bases at V and 7 bases at J; junction bases unmatched: 3. The CDR3 DNA reads as TGTGCCAGCAAAAACAGGGGTGAAGCTTTCTTT. Its protein is CASKNRGEAFF.

This sequence joins TRBV7-9 and TRBJ1-2; D uncertain. The CDR3 spans 13 residues. The V end was cut by 5 bases, the J end by 6 bases, with 13 bases between. Germline V lookup: CDR1 SEHNR, CDR2 FQNEAQ (reference sequence). The CDR3 region has the DNA TGTGCCAGCAGCGAATCAGCGTTCGATGGCTACACCTTC. This codes for CASSESAFDGYTF. Using reference TRBV7-9 and TRBJ1-2 for the parts outside the CDR3, the full variable domain is DTGVSQNPRHKITKRGQNVTFRCDPISEHNRLYWYRQTLGQGPEFLTYFQNEAQLEKSRLLSDRFSAERPKGSFSTLEIQRTEQGDSAMYLCASSESAFDGYTFGSGTRLTVV.

Only a few counts were recorded for this clone. This chain joins TRBV29-1 and TRBJ2-3; 8 bases fit TRBD1. The CDR3 has 14 residues. V dropped 6 bases and J dropped 5; count of bases not matched to a gene: 10. Germline CDR1 is SQVTM and CDR2 is ANQGSEA. The CDR3 loop reads CSVDDRGAGDTQYF. The CDR3 coding sequence is TGCAGCGTCGACGACAGGGGCGCTGGAGATACGCAGTATTTT.

As to this clone: Other nucleotide sequences from this sample produce the same CDR3. V gene TRBV6-5 combines with J gene TRBJ1-1, with D unresolved. Looked up from germline, CDR1 is MNHEY and CDR2 is SVGAGI. The CDR3 extends over 13 amino acids. V was shortened by 5 bases and J by 1 base, with 8 bases between the two germline ends. The CDR3 nucleotides are TGTGCCAGCAGTCGGGGAACGAACACTGAAGCTTTCTTT. Protein product: CASSRGTNTEAFF.

The chain couples TRBV9 to TRBJ1-2, with TRBD1 matching 7 bases. Unmatched junction bases numbered 7, after V lost 0 bases and J lost 8 bases. The CDR3 contains 14 residues. Germline loops: CDR1 SGDLS, CDR2 YYNGEE. For the CDR3, the DNA is TGTGCCAGCAGCGTAGGAGGGACAGTTGGAGGCTACACCTTC. Protein product: CASSVGGTVGGYTF. The whole variable domain, filled in from reference TRBV9 and TRBJ1-2, reads DSGVTQTPKHLITATGQRVTLRCSPRSGDLSVYWYQQSLDQGLQFLIQYYNGEERAKGNILERFSAQQFPDLHSELNLSSLELGDSALYFCASSVGGTVGGYTFGSGTRLTVV.

V usage is TRBV12-5 and J usage is TRBJ2-7, with 13 positions matching TRBD2. V trimming: 6 bases; J trimming: 2 bases; junction bases outside the gene matches: 4. CDR3 size: 15 residues. CDR1 LGHNT and CDR2 FRNRAP come from the germline V gene. The CDR3 sequence: CASGFGTSGAYEQYF. The CDR3 DNA follows: TGTGCTAGTGGCTTCGGGACTAGCGGGGCCTACGAGCAGTACTTC.